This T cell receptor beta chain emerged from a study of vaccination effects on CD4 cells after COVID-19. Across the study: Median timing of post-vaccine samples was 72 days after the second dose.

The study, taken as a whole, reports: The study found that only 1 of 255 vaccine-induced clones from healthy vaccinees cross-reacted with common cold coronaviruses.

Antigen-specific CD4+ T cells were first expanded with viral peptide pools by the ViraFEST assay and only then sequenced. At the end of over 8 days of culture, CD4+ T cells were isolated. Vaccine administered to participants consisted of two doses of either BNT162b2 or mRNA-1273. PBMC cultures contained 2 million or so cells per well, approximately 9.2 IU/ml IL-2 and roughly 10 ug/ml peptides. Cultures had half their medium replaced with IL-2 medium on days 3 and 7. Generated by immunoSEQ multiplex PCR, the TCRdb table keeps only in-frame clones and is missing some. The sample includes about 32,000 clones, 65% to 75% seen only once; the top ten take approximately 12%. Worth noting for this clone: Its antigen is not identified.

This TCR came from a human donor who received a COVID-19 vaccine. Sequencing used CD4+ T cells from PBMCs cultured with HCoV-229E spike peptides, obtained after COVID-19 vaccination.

CDR3 residues: CASSLGQGYGYTF. In DNA, the CDR3 is TGTGCCAGCAGCTTGGGACAGGGCTATGGCTACACCTTC. The rearrangement links TRBV7-2 to TRBJ1-2; 9 bases map to TRBD1. The CDR3 is 13 amino acids. The V gene's germline CDR1 is SGHTA and CDR2 FQGNSA. The V gene end was trimmed by 3 bases and the J gene end by 4 bases; junction bases not matched to a gene: 0.